One sample yielded the 6 T cell receptor beta chains listed below, sequenced in a study of blood T cell repertoires in COVID-19. Sequencing was performed with immunoSEQ multiplex PCR; in TCRdb, only in-frame clones are kept and a portion is missing. Of about 100,000 clones detected, approximately 89% appear once; the ten largest clones hold 11%. The specimen sequenced was peripheral blood. The receptors come from a man of 80 years or more with acute or convalescent COVID-19.

This chain connects TRBV3-1 (or the pseudogene TRBV3-2) to TRBJ1-2; D not certain. V lost 0 bases and J lost 4, with 12 bases in between. The CDR3 spans 15 residues. The germline gives CDR1 LGHDT, CDR2 YNNKEL (reference sequence). The CDR3, as DNA: TGTGCCAGCAGCCAAGATGGCTCCGGGGTCTATGGCTACACCTTC. As protein: CASSQDGSGVYGYTF.

Only a few counts were recorded for this clone. V usage is TRBV5-4 and J usage is TRBJ2-6, with D perhaps matching TRBD1 (6 bases). Germline V gene sequence: CDR1 SGHNT, CDR2 YYREEE (reference sequence). This CDR3 comprises 16 residues. V lost 0 bases to trimming and J lost 4 bases, with 11 bases between them. CDR3 nucleotides: TGTGCCAGCAGCTTGGGAACAGGGATCGGGGCCAACGTCCTGACTTTC. Translated, it gives CASSLGTGIGANVLTF.

The V and J genes are TRBV6-5 and TRBJ2-4; D may be TRBD1 (6 bases). Trimming pared 11 bases from V and 7 bases from J, leaving 18 bases between. The CDR3 runs to 13 residues. In germline, CDR1 is MNHEY, CDR2 SVGAGI. The CDR3 DNA is TGTGCCTTAATCGACAGGCTAGGGAACATTCAGTACTTC. It codes for CALIDRLGNIQYF.

The chain carries TRBV29-1 and TRBJ1-1, with D perhaps TRBD1 (6 bases). The germline V gene has CDR1 SQVTM and CDR2 ANQGSEA. The CDR3 extends over 13 amino acids. Trimming took 4 bases from V and 3 from J, leaving 12 bases between them. The CDR3 DNA reads as TGCAGCGTTGGCCAGGGGCGAGACACTGAAGCTTTCTTT. Translation: CSVGQGRDTEAFF.

The rearrangement links TRBV9 to TRBJ2-5; D possibly corresponds to TRBD2 (6 bases). Per the germline V gene, CDR1 is SGDLS and CDR2 is YYNGEE. The CDR3 extends over 18 amino acids. V lost 4 bases and J lost 2, with 24 bases in between. The CDR3 DNA follows: TGTGCCAGCAGCTCCCGACAAGCCGGGGGAGAGTGGCAAGAGACCCAGTACTTC. Its translation: CASSSRQAGGEWQETQYF.

The CDR3 region is CASSLTPSGVHGELFF. CDR3 sequence (DNA): TGTGCCAGCAGCTTAACTCCTTCGGGGGTCCACGGGGAGCTGTTTTTT. The V and J genes are TRBV7-3 and TRBJ2-2, with TRBD2 as a possible D gene (6 bases). CDR1 is SGHTA, CDR2 FQGTGA, per germline. V gave up 0 bases and J gave up 7 bases, with 15 bases separating them. The CDR3 sequence is 16 residues long.